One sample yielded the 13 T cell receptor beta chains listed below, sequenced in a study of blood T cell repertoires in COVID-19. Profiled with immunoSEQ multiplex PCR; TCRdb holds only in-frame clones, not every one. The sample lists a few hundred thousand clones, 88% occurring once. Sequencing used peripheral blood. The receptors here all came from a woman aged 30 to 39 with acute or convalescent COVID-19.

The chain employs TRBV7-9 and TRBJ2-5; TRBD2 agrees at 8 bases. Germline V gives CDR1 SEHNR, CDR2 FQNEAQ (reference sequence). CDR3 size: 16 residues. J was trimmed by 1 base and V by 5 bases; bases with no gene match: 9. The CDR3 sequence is CASSAGGSRGQETQYF. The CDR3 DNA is TGTGCCAGCAGCGCGGGGGGTAGTCGGGGCCAAGAGACCCAGTACTTC.

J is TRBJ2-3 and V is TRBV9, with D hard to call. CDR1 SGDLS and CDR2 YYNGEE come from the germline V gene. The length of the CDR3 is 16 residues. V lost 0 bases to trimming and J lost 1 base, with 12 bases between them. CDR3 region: CASSVGAAQRTDTQYF. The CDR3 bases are TGTGCCAGCAGCGTAGGCGCAGCGCAACGCACAGATACGCAGTATTTT.

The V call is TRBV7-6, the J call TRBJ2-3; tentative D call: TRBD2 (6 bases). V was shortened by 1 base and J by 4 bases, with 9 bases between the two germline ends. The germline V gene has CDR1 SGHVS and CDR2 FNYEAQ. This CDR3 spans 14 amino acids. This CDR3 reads CASSLVWGADTQYF. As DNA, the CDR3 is TGTGCCAGCAGCTTAGTCTGGGGGGCAGATACGCAGTATTTT.

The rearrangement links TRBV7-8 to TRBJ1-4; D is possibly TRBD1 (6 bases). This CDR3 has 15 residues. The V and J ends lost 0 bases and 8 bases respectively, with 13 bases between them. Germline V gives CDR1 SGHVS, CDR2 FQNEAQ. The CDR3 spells CASSLANRVGEKLFF. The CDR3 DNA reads TGTGCCAGCAGCTTAGCGAACAGGGTGGGAGAAAAACTGTTTTTT.

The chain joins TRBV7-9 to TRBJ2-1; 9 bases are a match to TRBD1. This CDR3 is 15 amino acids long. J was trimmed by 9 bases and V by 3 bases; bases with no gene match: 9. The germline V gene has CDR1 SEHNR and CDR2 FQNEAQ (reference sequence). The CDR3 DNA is TGTGCCAGCAGCTTGGACAGGGGCCTTCCGCGTGAGCAGTTCTTC. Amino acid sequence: CASSLDRGLPREQFF.

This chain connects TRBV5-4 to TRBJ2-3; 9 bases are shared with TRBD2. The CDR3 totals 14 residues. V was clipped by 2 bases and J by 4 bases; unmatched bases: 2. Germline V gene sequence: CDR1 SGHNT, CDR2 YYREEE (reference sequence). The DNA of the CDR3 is TGTGCCAGCAGCTTTGGCGGGAGGGCAGATACGCAGTATTTT. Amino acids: CASSFGGRADTQYF.

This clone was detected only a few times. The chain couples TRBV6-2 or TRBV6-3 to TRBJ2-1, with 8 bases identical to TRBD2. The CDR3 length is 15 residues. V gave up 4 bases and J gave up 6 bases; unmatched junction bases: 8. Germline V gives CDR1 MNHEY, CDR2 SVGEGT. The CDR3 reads CASSWFGTRSNEQFF. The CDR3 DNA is TGTGCCAGCAGTTGGTTCGGGACTAGGTCCAATGAGCAGTTCTTC.

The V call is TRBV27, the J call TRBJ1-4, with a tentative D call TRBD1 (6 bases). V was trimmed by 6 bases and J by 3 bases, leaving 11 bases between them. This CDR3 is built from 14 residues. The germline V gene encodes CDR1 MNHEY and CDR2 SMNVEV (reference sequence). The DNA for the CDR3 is TGTGCCAGCAGCGGCAGGGGTTCTAATGAAAAACTGTTTTTT. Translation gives CASSGRGSNEKLFF.

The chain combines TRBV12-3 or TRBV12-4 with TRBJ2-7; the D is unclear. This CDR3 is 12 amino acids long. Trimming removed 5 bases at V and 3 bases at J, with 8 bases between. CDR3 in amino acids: CASSQDFYEQYF. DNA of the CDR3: TGTGCCAGCAGTCAAGACTTCTACGAGCAGTACTTC.

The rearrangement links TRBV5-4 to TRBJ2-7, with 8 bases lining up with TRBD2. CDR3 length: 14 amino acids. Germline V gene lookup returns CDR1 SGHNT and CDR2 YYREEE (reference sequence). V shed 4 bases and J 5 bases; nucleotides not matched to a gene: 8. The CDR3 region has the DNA TGTGCCAGCAGCCCTAGGACTAGCAACCACGAGCAGTACTTC. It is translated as CASSPRTSNHEQYF.

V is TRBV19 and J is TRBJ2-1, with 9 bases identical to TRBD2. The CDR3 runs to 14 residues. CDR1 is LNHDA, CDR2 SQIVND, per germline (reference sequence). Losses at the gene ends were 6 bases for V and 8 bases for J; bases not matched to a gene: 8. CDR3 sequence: CASSLAGGPDEQFF. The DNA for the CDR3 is TGTGCCAGTAGCCTTGCGGGAGGGCCAGATGAGCAGTTCTTC.

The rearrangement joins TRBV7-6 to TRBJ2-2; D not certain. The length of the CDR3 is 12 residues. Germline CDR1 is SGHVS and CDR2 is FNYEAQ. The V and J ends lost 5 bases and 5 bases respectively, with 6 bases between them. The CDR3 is CASSPETGELFF. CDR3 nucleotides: TGTGCCAGCAGCCCCGAGACCGGGGAGCTGTTTTTT.

Written as DNA, the CDR3 is TGTGCCAGCAGCTCGTCAGCGGGGTCAAATGAGCAGTTCTTC. This sequence encodes CASSSSAGSNEQFF. The chain is built from TRBV7-2 and TRBJ2-1; 7 bases match TRBD2. This CDR3 is 14 amino acids long. Germline V gene lookup returns CDR1 SGHTA and CDR2 FQGNSA. Trimming cost V 4 bases and J 7 bases; bases outside gene matches: 7.